The 30 T cell receptor beta chains in this list originate from one sample, sequenced in a study of T cells after yellow fever vaccination. TCRdb itself ran the 5' RACE reads through MiXCR, one entry per CDR3 protein. The sample has 80,000 to 100,000 distinct CDR3 sequences, about 5.8% seen once. This material consisted of CD8+ T cells sorted from PBMCs, taken 10 days after the yellow fever booster vaccination. The receptors originated from a man between 18 and 29 years old who received the YFV17D yellow fever vaccine.

The gene calls are TRBV6-6 and TRBJ1-1; D remains unclear. In germline, CDR1 is MNHNY, CDR2 SVGAGI (reference sequence). The CDR3 is 14 amino acids. Trimming stripped 2 bases from V and 1 base from J, with 8 bases between. The DNA for the CDR3 is TGTGCCAGCAGTTACGCGGACGGGAACACTGAAGCTTTCTTT. Its translation is CASSYADGNTEAFF.

This chain links TRBV5-5 with TRBJ1-3, with a weak D call TRBD1 (5 bases). Trimming shortened V by 0 bases and J by 1 base, and 8 bases separated the two germline ends. The CDR3 length is 15 residues. The germline gives CDR1 SGHKS, CDR2 YYEKEE (reference sequence). In nucleotides, the CDR3 is TGTGCCAGCAGCTTGGACAGGTTTTCTGGAAACACCATATATTTT. It translates to CASSLDRFSGNTIYF.

CDR3 sequence: CASSSRGRGIYNEQFF. CDR3 bases: TGTGCCAGCAGCTCCCGAGGTAGAGGCATCTACAATGAGCAGTTCTTC. V gene TRBV7-9 combines with J gene TRBJ2-1, with no clear D. The germline V gene has CDR1 SEHNR and CDR2 FQNEAQ (reference sequence). Trimming pared 4 bases from V and 3 bases from J, leaving 16 bases between. The CDR3 totals 16 residues.

V and J are TRBV6-2 or TRBV6-3 and TRBJ1-5, with D possibly being TRBD1 (6 bases). The CDR3 sequence is 17 residues long. CDR1 is MNHEY and CDR2 is SVGEGT in the germline V gene. Trimming took 4 bases from V and 2 from J, leaving 18 bases between them. CDR3: CASSSADLPGGNQPQHF. Written as DNA, the CDR3 is TGTGCCAGCAGTTCCGCGGACCTCCCAGGGGGCAATCAGCCCCAGCATTTT.

This clonotype was recorded many times. The CDR3: CASTPLGLASGDRTTQYF. The CDR3 DNA reads TGTGCCAGCACTCCGCTGGGTCTAGCGTCGGGAGACCGAACGACCCAGTACTTC. The chain links TRBV7-9 to TRBJ2-5; weak D call: TRBD2 (6 bases). The CDR3 consists of 18 residues. V was clipped by 7 bases and J by 7 bases, with 31 bases between them. Germline CDR1 is SEHNR and CDR2 is FQNEAQ (reference sequence).

V usage is TRBV6-6 and J usage is TRBJ2-2; possible D gene TRBD2, 6 bases. Germline V gene sequence: CDR1 MNHNY, CDR2 SVGAGI (reference sequence). V lost 7 bases and J lost 6, with 9 bases in between. CDR3 size: 12 residues. The CDR3 DNA follows: TGTGCCAGCAAGGCGGGGCCCGGGGAGCTGTTTTTT. This sequence encodes CASKAGPGELFF.

This clonotype was counted a few times. This chain uses TRBV7-9 with TRBJ2-7; D gene ambiguous. Trimming left V 5 bases short and J 0 bases short, with 14 bases between. Looked up from germline, CDR1 is SEHNR and CDR2 is FQNEAQ (reference sequence). CDR3 length: 15 residues. Here the CDR3 DNA reads TGTGCCAGCAGCCCAACGGACGGGTCCTCCTACGAGCAGTACTTC. Amino acid sequence: CASSPTDGSSYEQYF.

Ten or more counts support this clonotype. This chain links TRBV9 with TRBJ2-3; D is possibly TRBD1 (6 bases). V shed 0 bases and J shed 4 bases, with 9 bases lying between them. The CDR3 has 14 amino acids. From germline, CDR1 is SGDLS and CDR2 YYNGEE. The CDR3 DNA reads TGTGCCAGCAGCGTAGAGGGGGAACCAGATACGCAGTATTTT. It translates to CASSVEGEPDTQYF.

The chain recombines TRBV4-1 with TRBJ2-7; TRBD2 aligns across 11 bases. CDR1 MGHRA and CDR2 YSYEKL come from the germline V gene. J lost 2 bases, V lost 4 bases, and 4 bases had no gene match. The CDR3 sequence is 15 residues long. CDR3 coding DNA: TGCGCCAGCAGCCCGGGACTAGCGGTTGCCTACGAGCAGTACTTC. Amino acids: CASSPGLAVAYEQYF.

This clonotype has more than one count but fewer than ten. The gene calls are TRBV19 and TRBJ1-6; D not resolved. This CDR3 spans 14 amino acids. The germline CDR1 and CDR2 sequences are LNHDA and SQIVND (reference sequence). V was pared by 3 bases and J by 8 bases, with 11 bases between. The CDR3 spells CASSIGGSHSPLHF. CDR3 DNA sequence: TGTGCCAGTAGTATCGGTGGGTCCCATTCACCCCTCCACTTT. Looking up the rest from reference TRBV19 and TRBJ1-6 gives the full variable domain: DGGITQSPKYLFRKEGQNVTLSCEQNLNHDAMYWYRQDPGQGLRLIYYSQIVNDFQKGDIAEGYSVSREKKESFPLTVTSAQKNPTAFYLCASSIGGSHSPLHFGNGTRLTVT.

This chain links TRBV7-6 with TRBJ2-2; 8 nucleotides agree with TRBD2. Germline V CDR1 and CDR2: SGHVS, FNYEAQ. CDR3 length: 16 residues. After removal of 4 bases from V and 6 bases from J, the junction contained 10 bases not matched to a gene. CDR3 coding DNA: TGTGCCAGCAGCTACGGGACTAGAAAGGGGGCCGGGGAGCTGTTTTTT. Translation gives CASSYGTRKGAGELFF.

This clonotype was seen more than once but under ten times. The chain uses TRBV29-1 and TRBJ1-1; D is ambiguous. Germline V gene lookup returns CDR1 SQVTM and CDR2 ANQGSEA. V was cut by 3 bases and J by 3 bases, with 8 bases left in between. The CDR3 is 12 residues long. The CDR3 region is CSVEDGDTEAFF. CDR3 nucleotide sequence: TGCAGCGTTGAGGACGGTGACACTGAAGCTTTCTTT.

The rearrangement links TRBV29-1 to TRBJ1-1; D is possibly TRBD1 (6 bases). V lost 3 bases to trimming and J lost 2 bases, with 13 bases between them. This CDR3 comprises 14 residues. The germline V gene has CDR1 SQVTM and CDR2 ANQGSEA. CDR3 region: CSVEGGEVNTEAFF. CDR3 sequence (DNA): TGCAGCGTTGAGGGGGGCGAGGTTAACACTGAAGCTTTCTTT.

The genes are TRBV6-5 and TRBJ2-1, with D possibly matching TRBD1 (5 bases). The length of the CDR3 is 16 residues. In germline, CDR1 is MNHEY, CDR2 SVGAGI. V dropped 0 bases and J dropped 10 bases, with 19 bases sitting between them. For the CDR3, the DNA is TGTGCCAGCAGTTACTCCGGCCGAGGCAGGGTTGGAGAGCAGTTCTTC. It codes for CASSYSGRGRVGEQFF.

The chain joins TRBV6-2 or TRBV6-3 to TRBJ2-7, with D perhaps TRBD1 (5 bases). The CDR3 runs to 13 residues. Germline-derived CDR1 and CDR2 are MNHEY and SVGEGT. Trimming cost V 0 bases and J 6 bases, with 9 bases left between them. The CDR3 nucleotides read TGTGCCAGCAGTTACTCCCAGGGTGCCGAGCAGTACGTC. Translating gives CASSYSQGAEQYV.

This chain links TRBV20-1 with TRBJ2-7, with D maybe TRBD1 (6 bases). The CDR3 covers 12 residues. Germline V CDR1 and CDR2: DFQATT, SNEGSKA (reference sequence). The V end lost 7 bases, the J end lost 6 bases, and 16 bases lay between the germline ends. This chain's CDR3 is CSVGADDVEQYV. Here the CDR3 DNA reads TGCAGTGTGGGGGCAGACGACGTCGAGCAGTACGTC.

The chain has TRBV6-6 and TRBJ1-1; D gene unclear. Looked up from germline, CDR1 is MNHNY and CDR2 is SVGAGI (reference sequence). The CDR3 spans 11 residues. Trimming took off 6 bases at V and 4 bases at J, with 6 bases between the two ends. CDR3 region: CASSYPTEAFF. DNA of the CDR3: TGTGCCAGCAGCTACCCCACTGAAGCTTTCTTT.

This clonotype was detected many times. The chain couples TRBV9 to TRBJ2-2, with 7 bases that match TRBD1. J gave up 4 bases and V 0 bases, and 6 bases lay outside the gene matches. CDR3 length equals 16 residues. CDR1 is SGDLS and CDR2 is YYNGEE in the germline V gene. The CDR3 DNA reads TGTGCCAGCAGCGTAGGGGGACAGCCCCGCACCGGGGAGCTGTTTTTT. Translated, it gives CASSVGGQPRTGELFF.

This clonotype was recorded at least ten times. V usage is TRBV29-1 and J usage is TRBJ1-3; D not certain. CDR1 is SQVTM and CDR2 is ANQGSEA in the germline V gene. V lost 5 bases to trimming and J lost 0 bases, with 8 bases between them. The CDR3 extends over 13 amino acids. In DNA form, the CDR3 reads TGCAGCGTTAAGGCCTTCTCTGGAAACACCATATATTTT. Encoded protein: CSVKAFSGNTIYF. Together with reference TRBV29-1 and TRBJ1-3, the CDR3 gives the full variable domain: SAVISQKPSRDICQRGTSLTIQCQVDSQVTMMFWYRQQPGQSLTLIATANQGSEATYESGFVIDKFPISRPNLTFSTLTVSNMSPEDSSIYLCSVKAFSGNTIYFGEGSWLTVV.

This clonotype was picked up many times. V and J are TRBV29-1 and TRBJ2-5; D unresolved. V was trimmed by 0 bases and J by 9 bases, leaving 14 bases between them. In germline, CDR1 is SQVTM, CDR2 ANQGSEA. The CDR3 has 13 residues. Here the CDR3 reads CSVEEGSYNPQYF. The DNA for the CDR3 is TGCAGCGTTGAAGAAGGGTCTTATAATCCCCAGTACTTC.

The J gene is TRBJ2-3, the V gene TRBV7-2, with 7 nucleotides matching TRBD2. CDR1 and CDR2 (germline): SGHTA, FQGNSA. Germline trimming cut 5 bases from V and 13 bases from J; bases unmatched to any gene: 12. The CDR3 is made up of 13 amino acids. The CDR3 region is CASSQYGGLDEYF. The CDR3 DNA reads as TGTGCCAGCAGCCAATATGGAGGACTAGATGAGTATTTT.

This clonotype was picked up many times. CDR3 protein: CASSYHRDGANDEQFF. The CDR3 DNA reads TGTGCCAGCAGTTACCATCGTGACGGGGCAAACGATGAGCAGTTCTTC. The J gene is TRBJ2-1, the V gene TRBV6-5, with D perhaps given as TRBD1 or TRBD2 (5 bases each). V was pared by 2 bases and J by 8 bases, with 19 bases between. Germline V CDR1 and CDR2: MNHEY, SVGAGI. The CDR3 extends over 16 amino acids.

The chain carries TRBV10-3 and TRBJ2-1, with D hard to call. CDR1 is ENHRY, CDR2 SYGVKD, per germline. The CDR3 runs to 11 residues. V was trimmed by 2 bases and J by 7 bases, leaving 3 bases between them. CDR3 bases: TGTGCCATCAGTGAGGGAAATGAGCAGTTCTTC. Amino acid sequence: CAISEGNEQFF.

The chain links TRBV10-3 to TRBJ2-5; D perhaps matches TRBD1 (6 bases). The CDR3 contains 12 residues. V dropped 6 bases and J dropped 5 bases, with 10 bases sitting between them. Germline-derived CDR1 and CDR2 are ENHRY and SYGVKD. CDR3 sequence: CAIRDSRETQYF. In nucleotides, the CDR3 is TGTGCCATCAGGGACAGTCGGGAGACCCAGTACTTC.

This clonotype appeared a few times. In nucleotides, the CDR3 is TGCAGTGCTCGCATCGACAGGGACCTAAGCACAGATACGCAGTATTTT. This sequence encodes CSARIDRDLSTDTQYF. V is TRBV20-1 and J is TRBJ2-3; 7 nucleotides agree with TRBD1. This CDR3 is 16 amino acids long. Germline V gene data show CDR1 as DFQATT and CDR2 as SNEGSKA (reference sequence). J gave up 0 bases and V 5 bases, and 11 bases lay outside the gene matches.

This clonotype was detected many times. This chain joins TRBV29-1 and TRBJ1-6, with D possibly being TRBD1 (5 bases). The CDR3 length is 13 residues. In germline, CDR1 is SQVTM, CDR2 ANQGSEA. V lost 3 bases to trimming and J lost 9 bases, with 12 bases between them. DNA of the CDR3: TGCAGCGTTGAGGTCGCCGGGGGTTCACCCCTCCACTTT. Amino acids: CSVEVAGGSPLHF.

This clonotype was counted ten times or more. The chain joins TRBV7-9 to TRBJ1-2; D is ambiguous. V shed 1 base and J shed 7 bases, with 10 bases lying between them. The CDR3 length is 13 residues. From germline, CDR1 is SEHNR and CDR2 FQNEAQ (reference sequence). CDR3 sequence: CASSLGVTVGYTF. CDR3 coding DNA: TGTGCCAGCAGCTTAGGGGTCACGGTTGGCTACACCTTC. The whole variable domain, remainder taken from reference TRBV7-9 and TRBJ1-2, is DTGVSQNPRHKITKRGQNVTFRCDPISEHNRLYWYRQTLGQGPEFLTYFQNEAQLEKSRLLSDRFSAERPKGSFSTLEIQRTEQGDSAMYLCASSLGVTVGYTFGSGTRLTVV.

This clonotype came up a few times. This chain uses TRBV5-1 with TRBJ2-7; D assignment may be TRBD1 or TRBD2 (5 bases each). Trimming cost V 4 bases and J 7 bases, with 24 bases left between them. CDR3 length: 16 amino acids. Germline-derived CDR1 and CDR2 are SGHRS and YFSETQ. The CDR3 nucleotides read TGCGCCAGCAGCCCCTTACCGGGACGGTCCTCTTGGGAGCAGTACGTC. Protein sequence: CASSPLPGRSSWEQYV.

This clonotype was counted a few times. This sequence joins TRBV10-3 and TRBJ2-5; D gene uncertain. Trimming stripped 10 bases from V and 5 bases from J, with 14 bases between. Germline V lookup: CDR1 ENHRY, CDR2 SYGVKD. The CDR3 runs to 12 residues. For the CDR3, the DNA is TGTGCCACCCGAGCCCTTGGCGAGACCCAGTACTTC. Amino acids: CATRALGETQYF.

This clonotype was counted a few times. The CDR3 region is CASCMGSNQPQHF. CDR3 DNA: TGTGCCAGCTGTATGGGCAGCAATCAGCCCCAGCATTTT. This chain connects TRBV27 to TRBJ1-5, with D hard to call. CDR3 length equals 13 residues. The V gene lost 8 bases and the J gene lost 1 base, with 9 bases spanning the gap. Germline CDR1 reads MNHEY; CDR2 reads SMNVEV (reference sequence).